A selection of T cell receptor beta chains follows, all from one sample in a study of CXCR3-negative and CXCR3-positive naive CD8 T cells. TCRdb re-called the 5' RACE reads; one entry per CDR3 protein, DNA not given. The specimen's table records tens of thousands of distinct CDR3 sequences. Sample: naive CXCR3+ CD8+ T cells from blood. The receptors were sampled from a human donor in good health. Some clones in this sample may be carry-over from other donors' samples. Both conserved end residues are part of each CDR3. Expanded clones get a size class; other rows say once, few or many, or leave the size out.

clone size	V gene	J gene	CDR3 protein
NA	TRBV6-5	TRBJ1-2	CASSYSGQGSYGYTF
NA	TRBV20-1	TRBJ2-1	CSASQSSYNEQFF
NA	TRBV7-8	TRBJ2-5	CASSLGGAPETQYF
NA	TRBV20-1	TRBJ2-7	CSATLGTYQAPLYEQYF
NA	TRBV20-1	TRBJ2-7	CSATGLAGVSYEQYF
NA	TRBV5-4	TRBJ2-7	CASSLLGSSYEQYF
NA	TRBV7-6	TRBJ1-2	CASSLDESNYGYTF
NA	TRBV6-5	TRBJ2-1	CASSLGGPYNEQFF
NA	TRBV7-9	TRBJ2-7	CASSLIGPNHF
NA	TRBV7-9	TRBJ2-1	CASSLGLAGGRETYNEQFF
NA	TRBV29-1	TRBJ2-1	CSVPPLWSGSYNEQFF
NA	TRBV18	TRBJ2-1	CASNIAYNEQFF
NA	TRBV20-1	TRBJ1-4	CSASPPTGVPKKLFF
NA	TRBV3-1	TRBJ1-5	CASSQSPLGSNQPQHF
NA	TRBV19	TRBJ2-7	CASRDRDYEQYF
NA	TRBV30	TRBJ1-4	CAWSVGAGDEKLFF
NA	TRBV7-9	TRBJ2-5	CASSFGREETQYF
NA	TRBV12-3/TRBV12-4	TRBJ2-7	CASSFDRGQGLAYYEQYF
NA	TRBV7-3	TRBJ2-3	CASSLIPVTGGTDTQYF
NA	TRBV27	TRBJ2-7	CAARGVYEQYF
NA	TRBV29-1	TRBJ2-2	CSVHLKGELFF
medium-sized	TRBV4-1	TRBJ1-2	CASSQVGDGYTF
NA	TRBV7-6	TRBJ1-1	CASSNTGADDAFF
NA	TRBV30	TRBJ2-2	CAWTHISGELFF
NA	TRBV20-1	TRBJ2-1	CSANTGFSYNEQFF
NA	TRBV7-2	TRBJ1-5	CASSLVGLQGNQPQHF
NA	TRBV7-9	TRBJ1-1	CASRPAPEIGAFF
NA	TRBV4-3	TRBJ1-1	CASSQESLRGLGEAFF
NA	TRBV14	TRBJ2-7	CASRTGSHEQYF